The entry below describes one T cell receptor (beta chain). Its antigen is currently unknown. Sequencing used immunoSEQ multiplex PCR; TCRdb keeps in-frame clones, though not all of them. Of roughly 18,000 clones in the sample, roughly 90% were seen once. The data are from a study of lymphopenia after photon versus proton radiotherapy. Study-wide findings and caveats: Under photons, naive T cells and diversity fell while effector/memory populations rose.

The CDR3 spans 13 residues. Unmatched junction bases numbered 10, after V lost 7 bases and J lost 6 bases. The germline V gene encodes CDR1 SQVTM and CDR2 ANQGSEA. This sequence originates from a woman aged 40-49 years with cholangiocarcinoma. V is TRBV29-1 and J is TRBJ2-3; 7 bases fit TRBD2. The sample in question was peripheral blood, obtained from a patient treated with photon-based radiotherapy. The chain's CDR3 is CSAWGRDRDTQYF. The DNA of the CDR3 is TGCAGCGCTTGGGGGAGGGATCGGGATACGCAGTATTTT.